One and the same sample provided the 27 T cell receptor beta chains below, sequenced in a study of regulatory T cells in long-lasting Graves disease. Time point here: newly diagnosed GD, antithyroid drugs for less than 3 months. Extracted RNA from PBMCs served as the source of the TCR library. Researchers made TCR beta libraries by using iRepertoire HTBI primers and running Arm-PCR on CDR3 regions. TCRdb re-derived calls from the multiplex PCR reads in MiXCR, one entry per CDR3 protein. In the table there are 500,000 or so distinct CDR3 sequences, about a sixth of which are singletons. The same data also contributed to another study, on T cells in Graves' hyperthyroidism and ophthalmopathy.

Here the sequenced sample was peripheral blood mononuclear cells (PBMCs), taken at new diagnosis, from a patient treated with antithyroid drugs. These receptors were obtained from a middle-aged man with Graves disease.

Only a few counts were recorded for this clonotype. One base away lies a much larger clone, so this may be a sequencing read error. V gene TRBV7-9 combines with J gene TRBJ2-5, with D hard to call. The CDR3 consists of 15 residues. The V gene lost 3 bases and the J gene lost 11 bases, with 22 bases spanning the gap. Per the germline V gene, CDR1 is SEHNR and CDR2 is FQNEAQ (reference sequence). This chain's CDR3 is CASSFEERQNNEQYF. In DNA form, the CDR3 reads TGTGCCAGCAGCTTTGAGGAAAGGCAGAACAATGAGCAGTACTTC.

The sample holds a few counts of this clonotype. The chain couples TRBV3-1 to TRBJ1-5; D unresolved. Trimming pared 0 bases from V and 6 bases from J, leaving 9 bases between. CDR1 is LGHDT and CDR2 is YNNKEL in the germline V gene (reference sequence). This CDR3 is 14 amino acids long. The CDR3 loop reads CASSQDIAIQPQHF. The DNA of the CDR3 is TGTGCCAGCAGCCAAGATATAGCGATTCAGCCCCAGCATTTT.

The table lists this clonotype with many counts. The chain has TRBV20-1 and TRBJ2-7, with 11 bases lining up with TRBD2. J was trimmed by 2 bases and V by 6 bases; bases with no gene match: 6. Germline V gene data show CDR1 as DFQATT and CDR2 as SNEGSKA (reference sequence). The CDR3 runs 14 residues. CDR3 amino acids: CSATGLAVTYEQYF. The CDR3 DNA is TGCAGTGCCACGGGACTAGCGGTGACCTACGAGCAGTACTTC.

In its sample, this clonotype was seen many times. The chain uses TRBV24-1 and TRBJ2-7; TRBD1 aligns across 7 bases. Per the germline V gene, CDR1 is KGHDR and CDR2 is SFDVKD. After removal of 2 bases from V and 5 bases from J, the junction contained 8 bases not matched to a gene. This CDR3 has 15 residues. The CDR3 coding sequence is TGTGCCACCAGTGATTCACGGGACAGCGTCCACGAGCAGTACTTC. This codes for CATSDSRDSVHEQYF.

DNA of the CDR3: TGTGCCAGCAGCCAAGATACCAACAGGGGCGAGCAGTACTTC. This gives the protein CASSQDTNRGEQYF. The chain uses TRBV3-1 and TRBJ2-7; 7 bases line up with TRBD1. V lost 0 bases and J lost 6; bases outside the gene matches: 5. This CDR3 is built from 14 residues. Per germline, CDR1 LGHDT and CDR2 YNNKEL (reference sequence).

Here the CDR3 DNA reads TGTGCCAGCAGACCCCCGGTGGGGCAGGGACAAGAGACCCAGTACTTC. Translated, it gives CASRPPVGQGQETQYF. The chain recombines TRBV6-1 with TRBJ2-5; possible D gene TRBD1, 5 bases. V dropped 6 bases and J dropped 2 bases, with 19 bases sitting between them. This CDR3 contains 16 residues. Germline CDR1 is MNHNS and CDR2 is SASEGT.

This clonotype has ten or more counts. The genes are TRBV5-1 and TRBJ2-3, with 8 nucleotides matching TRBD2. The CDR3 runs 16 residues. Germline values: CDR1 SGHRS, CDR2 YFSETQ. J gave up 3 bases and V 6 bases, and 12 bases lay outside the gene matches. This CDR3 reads CASKKRETLRTDTQYF. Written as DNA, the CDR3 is TGCGCCAGCAAAAAGCGGGAGACTTTGAGGACAGATACGCAGTATTTT.

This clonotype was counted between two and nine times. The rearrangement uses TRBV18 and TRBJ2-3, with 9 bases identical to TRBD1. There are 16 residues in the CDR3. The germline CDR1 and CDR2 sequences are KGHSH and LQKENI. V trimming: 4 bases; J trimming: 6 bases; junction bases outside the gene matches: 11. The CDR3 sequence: CASSHRTGAGLDTQYF. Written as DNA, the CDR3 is TGTGCCAGCTCACATAGGACAGGGGCCGGCTTGGATACGCAGTATTTT.

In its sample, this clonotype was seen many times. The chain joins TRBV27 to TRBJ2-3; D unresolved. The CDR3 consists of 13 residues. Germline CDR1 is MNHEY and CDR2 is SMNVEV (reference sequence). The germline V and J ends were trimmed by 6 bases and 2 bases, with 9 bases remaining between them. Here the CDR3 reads CASRIGFTDTQYF. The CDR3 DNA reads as TGTGCCAGCAGGATAGGCTTCACAGATACGCAGTATTTT.

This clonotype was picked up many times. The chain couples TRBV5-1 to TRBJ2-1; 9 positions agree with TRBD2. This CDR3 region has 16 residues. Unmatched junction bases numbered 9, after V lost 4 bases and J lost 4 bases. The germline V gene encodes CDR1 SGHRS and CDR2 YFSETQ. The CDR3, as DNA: TGCGCCAGCAGCGGGGCCGGGACTAGCAAATACAATGAGCAGTTCTTC. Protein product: CASSGAGTSKYNEQFF.

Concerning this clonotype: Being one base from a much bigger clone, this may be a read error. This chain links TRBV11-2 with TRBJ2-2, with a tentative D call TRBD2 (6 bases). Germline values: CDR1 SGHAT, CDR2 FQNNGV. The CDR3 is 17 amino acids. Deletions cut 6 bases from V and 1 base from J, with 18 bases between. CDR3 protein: CASRLRGGVGNTGELFF. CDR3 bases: TGTGCCAGCAGGTTAAGGGGCGGGGTAGGGAACACCGGGGAGCTGTTTTTT.

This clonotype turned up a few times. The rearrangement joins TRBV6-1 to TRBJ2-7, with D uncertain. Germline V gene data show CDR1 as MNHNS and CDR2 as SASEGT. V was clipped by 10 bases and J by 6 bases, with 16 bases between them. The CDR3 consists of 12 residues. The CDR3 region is CATSRPVGEQYF. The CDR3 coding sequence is TGTGCCACCAGCCGACCGGTGGGCGAGCAGTACTTC.

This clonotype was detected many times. The CDR3 reads CASSLLAGKSYEQYF. The CDR3 coding sequence is TGTGCCAGCAGCTTACTGGCAGGGAAATCCTACGAGCAGTACTTC. The chain is built from TRBV7-2 and TRBJ2-7, with D maybe TRBD1 (5 bases). Trimming took off 2 bases at V and 1 base at J, with 12 bases between the two ends. CDR3 length equals 15 residues. Germline CDR1 reads SGHTA; CDR2 reads FQGNSA.

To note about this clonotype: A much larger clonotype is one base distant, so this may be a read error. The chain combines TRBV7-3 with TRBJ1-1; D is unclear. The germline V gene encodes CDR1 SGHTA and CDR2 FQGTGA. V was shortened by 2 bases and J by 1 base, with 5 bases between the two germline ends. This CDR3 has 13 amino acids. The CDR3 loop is CASSLYQNTEAFF. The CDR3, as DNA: TGTGCCAGCAGCTTATACCAGAACACTGAAGCTTTCTTT.

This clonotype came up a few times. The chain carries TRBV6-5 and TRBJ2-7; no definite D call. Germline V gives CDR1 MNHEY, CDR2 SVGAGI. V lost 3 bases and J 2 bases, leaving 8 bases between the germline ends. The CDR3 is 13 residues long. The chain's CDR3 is CASSYRTAYEQYF. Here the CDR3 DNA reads TGTGCCAGCAGTTATAGGACGGCCTACGAGCAGTACTTC.

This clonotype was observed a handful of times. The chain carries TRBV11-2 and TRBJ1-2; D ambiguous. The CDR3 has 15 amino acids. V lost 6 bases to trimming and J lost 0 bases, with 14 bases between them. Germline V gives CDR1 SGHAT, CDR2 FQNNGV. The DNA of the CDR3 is TGTGCCAGCAGACAGCCAGGCGGATCTAACTATGGCTACACCTTC. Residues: CASRQPGGSNYGYTF. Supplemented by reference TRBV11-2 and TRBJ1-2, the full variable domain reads EAGVAQSPRYKIIEKRQSVAFWCNPISGHATLYWYQQILGQGPKLLIQFQNNGVVDDSQLPKDRFSAERLKGVDSTLKIQPAKLEDSAVYLCASRQPGGSNYGYTFGSGTRLTVV.

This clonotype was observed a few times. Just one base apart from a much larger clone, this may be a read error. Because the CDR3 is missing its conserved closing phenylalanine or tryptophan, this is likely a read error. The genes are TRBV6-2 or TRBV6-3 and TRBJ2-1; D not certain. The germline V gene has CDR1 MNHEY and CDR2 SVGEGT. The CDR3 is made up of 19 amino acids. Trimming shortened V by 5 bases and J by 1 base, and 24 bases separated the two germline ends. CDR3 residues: CASSANYDFLEMSYNEQFL. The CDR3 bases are TGTGCCAGCAGTGCGAATTACGACTTCTTGGAGATGTCCTACAATGAGCAGTTCCTC.

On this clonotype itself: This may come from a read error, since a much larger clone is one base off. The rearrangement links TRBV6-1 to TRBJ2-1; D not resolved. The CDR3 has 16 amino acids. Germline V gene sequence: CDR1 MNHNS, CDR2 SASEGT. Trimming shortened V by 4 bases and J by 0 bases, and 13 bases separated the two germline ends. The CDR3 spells CASSGRALSSYNEQFF. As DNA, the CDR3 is TGTGCCAGCAGTGGTCGAGCGCTTAGCTCCTACAATGAGCAGTTCTTC.

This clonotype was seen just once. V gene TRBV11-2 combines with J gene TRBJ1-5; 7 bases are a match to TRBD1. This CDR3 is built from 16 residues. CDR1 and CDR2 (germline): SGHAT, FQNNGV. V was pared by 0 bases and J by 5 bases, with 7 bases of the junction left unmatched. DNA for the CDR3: TGTGCCAGCAGCTTAGAGGGCTCAGGGGGTTATCAGCCCCAGCATTTT. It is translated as CASSLEGSGGYQPQHF.

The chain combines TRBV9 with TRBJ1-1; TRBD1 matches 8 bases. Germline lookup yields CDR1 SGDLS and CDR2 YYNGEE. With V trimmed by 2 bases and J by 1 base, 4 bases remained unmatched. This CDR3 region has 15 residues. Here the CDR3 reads CASSVQTGANTEAFF. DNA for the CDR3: TGTGCCAGCAGCGTCCAGACAGGGGCGAACACTGAAGCTTTCTTT.

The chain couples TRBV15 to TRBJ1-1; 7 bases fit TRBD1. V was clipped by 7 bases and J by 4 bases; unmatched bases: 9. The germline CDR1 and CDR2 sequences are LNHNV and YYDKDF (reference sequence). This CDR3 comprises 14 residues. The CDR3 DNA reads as TGTGCCACCACCCCGAGACAGGGCGGCACTGAAGCTTTCTTT. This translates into CATTPRQGGTEAFF.

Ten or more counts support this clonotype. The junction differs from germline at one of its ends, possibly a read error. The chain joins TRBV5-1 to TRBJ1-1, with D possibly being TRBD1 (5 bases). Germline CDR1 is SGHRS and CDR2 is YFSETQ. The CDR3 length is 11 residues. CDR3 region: CASSWGTEAFF. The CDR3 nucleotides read TGTGCCAGCAGCTGGGGGACTGAAGCTTTCTTT.

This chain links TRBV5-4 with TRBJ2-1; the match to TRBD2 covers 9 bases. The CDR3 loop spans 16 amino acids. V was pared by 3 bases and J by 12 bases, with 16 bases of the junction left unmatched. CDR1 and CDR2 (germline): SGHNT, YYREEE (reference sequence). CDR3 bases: TGTGCCAGCAGCTCCGAGGCGGGACTAGCAGTCAACCGGCAGTTCTTC. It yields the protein CASSSEAGLAVNRQFF.

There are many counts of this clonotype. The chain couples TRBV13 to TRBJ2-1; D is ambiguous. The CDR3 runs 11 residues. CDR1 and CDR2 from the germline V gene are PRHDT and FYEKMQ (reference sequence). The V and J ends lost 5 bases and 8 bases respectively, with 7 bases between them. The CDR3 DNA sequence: TGTGCCAGCAGCACCGTCTATGAGCAGTTCTTC. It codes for CASSTVYEQFF. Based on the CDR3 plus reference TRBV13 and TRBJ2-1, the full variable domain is AAGVIQSPRHLIKEKRETATLKCYPIPRHDTVYWYQQGPGQDPQFLISFYEKMQSDKGSIPDRFSAQQFSDYHSELNMSSLELGDSALYFCASSTVYEQFFGPGTRLTVL.

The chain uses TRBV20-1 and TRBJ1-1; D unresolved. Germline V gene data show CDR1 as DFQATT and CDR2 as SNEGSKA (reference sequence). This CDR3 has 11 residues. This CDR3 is CNVNQNTEAFF. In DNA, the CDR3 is TGCAATGTCAACCAGAACACTGAAGCTTTCTTT.

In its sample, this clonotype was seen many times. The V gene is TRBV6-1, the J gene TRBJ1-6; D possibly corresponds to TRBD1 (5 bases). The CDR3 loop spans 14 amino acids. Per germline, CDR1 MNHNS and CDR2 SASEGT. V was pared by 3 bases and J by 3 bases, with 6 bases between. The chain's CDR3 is CASSEGVYNSPLHF. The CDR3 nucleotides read TGTGCCAGCAGTGAGGGGGTCTATAATTCACCCCTCCACTTT.

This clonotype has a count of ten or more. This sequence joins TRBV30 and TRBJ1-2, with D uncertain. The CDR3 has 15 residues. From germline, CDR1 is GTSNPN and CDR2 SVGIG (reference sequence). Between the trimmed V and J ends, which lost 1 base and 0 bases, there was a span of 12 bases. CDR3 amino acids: CAWSESSITNYGYTF. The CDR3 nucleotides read TGTGCCTGGAGTGAGAGCAGTATTACTAACTATGGCTACACCTTC.